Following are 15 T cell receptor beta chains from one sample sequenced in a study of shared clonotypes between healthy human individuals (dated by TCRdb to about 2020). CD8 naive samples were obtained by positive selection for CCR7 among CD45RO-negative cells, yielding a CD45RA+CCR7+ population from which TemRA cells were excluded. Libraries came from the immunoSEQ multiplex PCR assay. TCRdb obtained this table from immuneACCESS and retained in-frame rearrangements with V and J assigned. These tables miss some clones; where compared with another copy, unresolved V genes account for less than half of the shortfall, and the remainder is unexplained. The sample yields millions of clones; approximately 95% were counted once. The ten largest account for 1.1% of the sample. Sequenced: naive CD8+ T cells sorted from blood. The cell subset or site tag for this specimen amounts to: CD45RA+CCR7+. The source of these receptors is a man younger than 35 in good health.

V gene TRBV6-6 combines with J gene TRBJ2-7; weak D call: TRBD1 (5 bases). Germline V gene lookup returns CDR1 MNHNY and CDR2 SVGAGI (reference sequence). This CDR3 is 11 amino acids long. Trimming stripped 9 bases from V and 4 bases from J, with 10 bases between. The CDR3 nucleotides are TGTGCCAGTCAACAGGCGTACGAGCAGTACTTC. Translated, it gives CASQQAYEQYF.

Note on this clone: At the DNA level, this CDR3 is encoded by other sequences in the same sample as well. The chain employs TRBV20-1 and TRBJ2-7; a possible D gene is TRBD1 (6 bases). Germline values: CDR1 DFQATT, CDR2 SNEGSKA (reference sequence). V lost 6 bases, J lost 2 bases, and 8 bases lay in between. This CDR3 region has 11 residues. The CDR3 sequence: CSARDTYEQYF. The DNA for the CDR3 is TGCAGTGCAAGGGACACCTACGAGCAGTACTTC.

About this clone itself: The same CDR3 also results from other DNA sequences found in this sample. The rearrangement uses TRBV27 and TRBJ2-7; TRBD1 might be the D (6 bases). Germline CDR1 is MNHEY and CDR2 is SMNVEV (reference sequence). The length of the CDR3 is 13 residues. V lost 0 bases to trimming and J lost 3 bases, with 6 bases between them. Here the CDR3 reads CASSLSTGYEQYF. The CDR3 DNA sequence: TGTGCCAGCAGTTTATCGACAGGCTACGAGCAGTACTTC.

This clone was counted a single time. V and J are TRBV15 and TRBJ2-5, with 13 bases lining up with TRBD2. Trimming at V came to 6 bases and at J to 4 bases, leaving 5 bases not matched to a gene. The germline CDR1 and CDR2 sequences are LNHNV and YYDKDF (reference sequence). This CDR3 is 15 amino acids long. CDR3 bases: TGTGCCACCAGGGGTCGACTAGCGGGGGGAGAGACCCAGTACTTC. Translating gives CATRGRLAGGETQYF.

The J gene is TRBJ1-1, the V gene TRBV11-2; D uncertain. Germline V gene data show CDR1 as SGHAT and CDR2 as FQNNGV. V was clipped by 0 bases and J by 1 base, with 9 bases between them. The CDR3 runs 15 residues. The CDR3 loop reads CASSLDLGTNTEAFF. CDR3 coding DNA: TGTGCCAGCAGCTTAGATCTTGGTACGAACACTGAAGCTTTCTTT.

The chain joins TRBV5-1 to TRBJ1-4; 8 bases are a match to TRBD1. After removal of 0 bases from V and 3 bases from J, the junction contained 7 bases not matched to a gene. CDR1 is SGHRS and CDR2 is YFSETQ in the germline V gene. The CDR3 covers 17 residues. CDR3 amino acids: CASSLVGQGAANEKLFF. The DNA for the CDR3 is TGCGCCAGCAGCTTGGTAGGGCAGGGGGCGGCTAATGAAAAACTGTTTTTT.

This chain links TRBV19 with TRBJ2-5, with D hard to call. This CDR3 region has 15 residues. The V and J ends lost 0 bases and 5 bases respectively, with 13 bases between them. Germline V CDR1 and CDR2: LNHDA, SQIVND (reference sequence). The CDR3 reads CASSIDLDQWETQYF. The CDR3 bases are TGTGCCAGTAGTATAGATCTAGATCAGTGGGAGACCCAGTACTTC.

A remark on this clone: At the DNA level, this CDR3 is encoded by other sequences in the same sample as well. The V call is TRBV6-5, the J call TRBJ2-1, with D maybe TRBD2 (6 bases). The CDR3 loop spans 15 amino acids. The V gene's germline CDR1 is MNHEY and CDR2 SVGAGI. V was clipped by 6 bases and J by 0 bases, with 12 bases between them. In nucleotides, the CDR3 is TGTGCCAGCAGCCCGGACGGGAGCTCCTACAATGAGCAGTTCTTC. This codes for CASSPDGSSYNEQFF.

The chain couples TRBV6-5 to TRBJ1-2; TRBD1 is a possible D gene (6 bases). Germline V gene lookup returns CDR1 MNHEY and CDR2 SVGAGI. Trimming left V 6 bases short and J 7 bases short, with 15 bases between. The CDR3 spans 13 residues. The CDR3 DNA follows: TGTGCCAGCAGGTCCGGGGGGGCGCCTGGCTACACCTTC. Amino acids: CASRSGGAPGYTF.

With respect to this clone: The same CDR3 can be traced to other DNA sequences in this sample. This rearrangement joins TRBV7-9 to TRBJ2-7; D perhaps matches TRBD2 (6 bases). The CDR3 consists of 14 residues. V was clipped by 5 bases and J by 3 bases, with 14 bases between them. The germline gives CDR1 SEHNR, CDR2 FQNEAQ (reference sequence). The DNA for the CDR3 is TGTGCCAGCAGCCCGTCGGGGGTGGACTACGAGCAGTACTTC. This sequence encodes CASSPSGVDYEQYF.

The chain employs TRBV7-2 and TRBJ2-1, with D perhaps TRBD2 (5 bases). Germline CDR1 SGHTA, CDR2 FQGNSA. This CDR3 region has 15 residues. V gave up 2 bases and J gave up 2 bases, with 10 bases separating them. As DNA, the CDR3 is TGTGCCAGCAGCTTATCTGGAGGCACCTACAATGAGCAGTTCTTC. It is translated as CASSLSGGTYNEQFF.

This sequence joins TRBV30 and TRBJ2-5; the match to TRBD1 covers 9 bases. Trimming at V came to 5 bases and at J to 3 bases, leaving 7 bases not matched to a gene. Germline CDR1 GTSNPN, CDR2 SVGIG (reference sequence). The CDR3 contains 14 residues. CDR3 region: CAWEPGQGKETQYF. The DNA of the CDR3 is TGTGCCTGGGAACCGGGACAGGGCAAAGAGACCCAGTACTTC.

This CDR3 reads CASSQGTGYFEQYF. The CDR3 DNA sequence: TGCGCCAGCAGCCAAGGAACAGGGTATTTCGAGCAGTACTTC. The V and J genes are TRBV4-3 and TRBJ2-7; D might be TRBD1 (6 bases). Germline CDR1 LGHNA, CDR2 YSLEER. The CDR3 contains 14 residues. Trimming removed 1 base from V and 6 bases from J, with 13 bases in between.

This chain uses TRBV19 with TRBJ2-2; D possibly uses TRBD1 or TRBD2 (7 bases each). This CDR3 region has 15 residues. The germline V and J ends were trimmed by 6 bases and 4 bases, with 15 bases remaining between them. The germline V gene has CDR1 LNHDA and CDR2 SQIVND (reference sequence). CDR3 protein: CASRPTGEGTGELFF. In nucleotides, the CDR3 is TGTGCCAGTAGGCCTACAGGGGAGGGCACCGGGGAGCTGTTTTTT.

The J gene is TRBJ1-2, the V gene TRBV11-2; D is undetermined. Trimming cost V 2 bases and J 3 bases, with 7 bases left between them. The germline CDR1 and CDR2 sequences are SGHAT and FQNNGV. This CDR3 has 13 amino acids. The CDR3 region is CASSLLPDYGYTF. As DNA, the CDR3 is TGTGCCAGCAGCTTACTGCCAGACTATGGCTACACCTTC.